The entry below gives a single T cell receptor beta chain sequence along with its context. The antigen is undetermined. The data belong to a study of Ad26.COV2.S vaccination and SARS-CoV-2 variants. Study information: Ad26.COV2.S given intramuscularly, once or twice 56 days apart.

V gave up 5 bases and J gave up 2 bases; unmatched junction bases: 6. Germline loops: CDR1 SGHTA, CDR2 FQGNSA. The CDR3 contains 15 residues. General study points: Non-spike TCR breadth showed similarity between vaccine and placebo recipients.

Treatment specified: over 15 received Ad26.COV2.S at low or high dose, single or two shots; 5 received placebo; per-sample allocation not given. Samples were taken on day 63 after the first vaccine or placebo injection. The sample came from a Boston adult aged 18-55 years. As its vector, the vaccine had Ad26, which expressed Wuhan-strain SARS-CoV-2 spike. The data were produced by immunoSEQ multiplex PCR, yet TCRdb's version contains in-frame clones alone and is incomplete. The sample consists of 350,000 to 500,000 clones, approximately 90% of them appearing once. The V call is TRBV7-2, the J call TRBJ1-5, with 7 bases identical to TRBD1. This TCR was sampled from a person between 18 and 60 years old who received the Ad26.COV2.S COVID-19 vaccine or a placebo. The sample was peripheral blood, taken in a trial of Ad26.COV2.S vaccine versus placebo. CDR3: CASSPRQGGNQPQHF. CDR3 DNA sequence: TGTGCCAGCAGCCCCCGACAGGGAGGCAATCAGCCCCAGCATTTT.